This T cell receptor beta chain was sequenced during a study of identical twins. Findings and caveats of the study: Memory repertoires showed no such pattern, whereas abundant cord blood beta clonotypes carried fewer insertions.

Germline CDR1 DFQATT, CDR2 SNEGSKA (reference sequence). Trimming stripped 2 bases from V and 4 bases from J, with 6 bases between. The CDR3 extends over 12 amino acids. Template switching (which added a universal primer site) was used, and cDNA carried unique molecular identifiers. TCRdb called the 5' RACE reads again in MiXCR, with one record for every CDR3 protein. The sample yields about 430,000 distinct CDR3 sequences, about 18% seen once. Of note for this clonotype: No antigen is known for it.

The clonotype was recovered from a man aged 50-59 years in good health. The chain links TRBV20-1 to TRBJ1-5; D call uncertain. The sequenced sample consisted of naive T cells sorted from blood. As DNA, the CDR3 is TGCAGTGCTAGATTGTTGAATCAGCCCCAGCATTTT. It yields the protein CSARLLNQPQHF.